This T cell receptor beta chain was obtained from a study of T cells after yellow fever vaccination. Study-wide results and caveats: Among primary-vaccination clones, most reappeared after the booster, at 95% to 96% for CD4 and approximately 88% for CD8. The study found a weaker secondary response that peaked faster, day 5 versus 15.

5'RACE template switching added a universal primer site and UMIs to TCR cDNA. Using its own MiXCR run on the 5' RACE reads, TCRdb lists one record per CDR3 protein. The sample carries hundreds of thousands of distinct CDR3 sequences, 10% to 15% recorded once. This clonotype appeared a few times. Its cognate antigen is unknown. The input for sequencing was PBMCs, taken on the day of the yellow fever booster vaccination. This TCR derives from a man under 40 who received the YFV17D yellow fever vaccine.

CDR3 bases: TGTGCCAGCAGCGGAACACTCCAGACTAGCGGGAGCGGCACAGATACGCAGTATTTT. It yields the protein CASSGTLQTSGSGTDTQYF. The genes are TRBV9 and TRBJ2-3; 12 nucleotides line up with TRBD2. J lost 1 base, V lost 3 bases, and 12 bases had no gene match. The germline CDR1 and CDR2 sequences are SGDLS and YYNGEE. This CDR3 is built from 19 residues.